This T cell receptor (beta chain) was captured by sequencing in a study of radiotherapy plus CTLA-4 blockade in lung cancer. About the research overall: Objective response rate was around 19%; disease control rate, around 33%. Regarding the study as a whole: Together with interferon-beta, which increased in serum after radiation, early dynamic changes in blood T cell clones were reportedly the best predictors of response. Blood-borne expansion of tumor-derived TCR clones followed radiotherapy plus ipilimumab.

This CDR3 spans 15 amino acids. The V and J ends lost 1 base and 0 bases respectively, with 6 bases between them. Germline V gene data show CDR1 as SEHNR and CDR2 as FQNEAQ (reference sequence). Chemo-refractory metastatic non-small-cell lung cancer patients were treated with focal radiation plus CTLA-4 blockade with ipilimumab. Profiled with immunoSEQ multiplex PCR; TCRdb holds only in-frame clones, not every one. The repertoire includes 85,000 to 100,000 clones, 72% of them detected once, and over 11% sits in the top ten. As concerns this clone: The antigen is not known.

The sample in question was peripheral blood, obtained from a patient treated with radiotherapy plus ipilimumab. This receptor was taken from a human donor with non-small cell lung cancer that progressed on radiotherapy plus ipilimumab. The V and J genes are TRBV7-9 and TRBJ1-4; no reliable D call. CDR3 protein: CASSLDGATNEKLFF. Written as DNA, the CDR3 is TGTGCCAGCAGCTTAGACGGAGCAACTAATGAAAAACTGTTTTTT.